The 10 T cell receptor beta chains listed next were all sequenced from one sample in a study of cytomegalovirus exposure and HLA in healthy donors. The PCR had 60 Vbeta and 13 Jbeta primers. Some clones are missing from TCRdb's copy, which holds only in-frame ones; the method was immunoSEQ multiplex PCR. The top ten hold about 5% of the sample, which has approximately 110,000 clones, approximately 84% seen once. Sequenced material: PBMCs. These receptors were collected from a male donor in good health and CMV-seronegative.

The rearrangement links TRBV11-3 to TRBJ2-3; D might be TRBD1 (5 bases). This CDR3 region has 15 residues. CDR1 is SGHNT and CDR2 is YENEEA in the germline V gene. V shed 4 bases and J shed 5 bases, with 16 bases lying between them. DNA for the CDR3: TGTGCCAGCAGCTCTTTTTCCAGGGTGGAAGATACGCAGTATTTT. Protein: CASSSFSRVEDTQYF.

Here the CDR3 reads CASSEQGSWQPQHF. CDR3 in DNA: TGTGCCAGCAGTGAACAGGGCTCTTGGCAGCCCCAGCATTTT. J is TRBJ1-5 and V is TRBV2, with a weak D call TRBD1 (5 bases). This CDR3 has 14 residues. V was pared by 2 bases and J by 7 bases, with 12 bases between. Germline CDR1 and CDR2: SNHLY and FYNNEI. Based on the CDR3 plus reference TRBV2 and TRBJ1-5, the full variable domain is EPEVTQTPSHQVTQMGQEVILRCVPISNHLYFYWYRQILGQKVEFLVSFYNNEISEKSEIFDDQFSVERPDGSNFTLKIRSTKLEDSAMYFCASSEQGSWQPQHFGDGTRLSIL.

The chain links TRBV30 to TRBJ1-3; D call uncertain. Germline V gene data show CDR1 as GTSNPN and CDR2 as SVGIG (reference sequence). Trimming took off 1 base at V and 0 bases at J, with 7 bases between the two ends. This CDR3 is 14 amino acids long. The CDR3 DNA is TGTGCCTGGAGTGCGGGAAGCTCTGGAAACACCATATATTTT. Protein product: CAWSAGSSGNTIYF. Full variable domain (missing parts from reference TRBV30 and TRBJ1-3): SQTIHQWPATLVQPVGSPLSLECTVEGTSNPNLYWYRQAAGRGLQLLFYSVGIGQISSEVPQNLSASRPQDRQFILSSKKLLLSDSGFYLCAWSAGSSGNTIYFGEGSWLTVV.

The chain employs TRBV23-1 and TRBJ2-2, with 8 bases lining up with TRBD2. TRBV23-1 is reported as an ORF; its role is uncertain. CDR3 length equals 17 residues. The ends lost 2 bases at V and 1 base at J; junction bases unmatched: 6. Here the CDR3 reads CASSQTGGTLNTGELFF. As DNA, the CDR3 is TGCGCCAGCAGTCAAACGGGAGGGACACTGAACACCGGGGAGCTGTTTTTT.

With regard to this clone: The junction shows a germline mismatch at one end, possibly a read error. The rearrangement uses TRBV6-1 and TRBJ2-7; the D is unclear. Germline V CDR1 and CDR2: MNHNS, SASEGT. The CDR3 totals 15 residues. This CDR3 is CASSEAPSMGYEQYF. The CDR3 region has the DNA TGTGCCAGCAGTGAAGCTCCCTCGATGGGCTACGAGCAATACTTC.

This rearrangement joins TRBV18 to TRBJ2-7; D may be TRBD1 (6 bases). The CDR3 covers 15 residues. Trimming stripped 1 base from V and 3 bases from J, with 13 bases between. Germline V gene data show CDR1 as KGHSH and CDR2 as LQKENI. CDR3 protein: CASSPQRDTIYEQYF. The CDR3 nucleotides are TGTGCCAGCTCACCACAACGGGACACTATCTACGAGCAGTACTTC.

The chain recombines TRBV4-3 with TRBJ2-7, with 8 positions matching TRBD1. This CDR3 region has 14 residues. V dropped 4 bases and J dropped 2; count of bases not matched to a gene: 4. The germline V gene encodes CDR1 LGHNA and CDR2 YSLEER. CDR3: CASSPQGEAYEQYF. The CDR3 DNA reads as TGCGCCAGCAGCCCACAGGGGGAAGCCTACGAGCAGTACTTC.

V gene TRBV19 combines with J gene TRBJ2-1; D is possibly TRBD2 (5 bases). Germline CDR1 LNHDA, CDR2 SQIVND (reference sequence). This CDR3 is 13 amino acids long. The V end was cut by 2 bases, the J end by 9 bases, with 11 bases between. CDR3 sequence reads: CASSITGGGEQFF. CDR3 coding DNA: TGTGCCAGTAGTATAACCGGAGGCGGTGAGCAGTTCTTC.

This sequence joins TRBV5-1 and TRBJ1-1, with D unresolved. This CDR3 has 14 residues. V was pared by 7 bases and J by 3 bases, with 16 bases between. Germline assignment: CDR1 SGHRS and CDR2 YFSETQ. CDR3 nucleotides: TGCGCCAGCCGGCCCTCGGGCGGGGACACTGAAGCTTTCTTT. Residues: CASRPSGGDTEAFF.

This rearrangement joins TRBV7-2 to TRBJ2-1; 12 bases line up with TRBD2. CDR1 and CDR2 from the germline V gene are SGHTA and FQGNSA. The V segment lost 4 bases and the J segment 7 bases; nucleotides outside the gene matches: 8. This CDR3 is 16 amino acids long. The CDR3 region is CASSSLVGTSGNEQFF. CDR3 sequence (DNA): TGTGCCAGCAGCTCGTTAGTGGGGACTAGCGGGAATGAGCAGTTCTTC.